What follows describes a single T cell receptor (beta chain). Germline lookup yields CDR1 SNHLY and CDR2 FYNNEI. Germline trimming cut 0 bases from V and 5 bases from J; bases unmatched to any gene: 6. There are 15 residues in the CDR3. This sample stems from a study of blood T cell repertoires in COVID-19. The method was immunoSEQ multiplex PCR; TCRdb's version includes in-frame clones alone and lacks a portion of them. The profile shows more than 85,000 clones, 70% to 90% of them singletons. The sequenced sample consisted of peripheral blood. The V and J genes are TRBV2 and TRBJ1-1; 7 bases agree with TRBD1. This clonotype originated in an elderly woman with acute or convalescent COVID-19. DNA of the CDR3: TGTGCCAGCAGTGAAGCGACCTCAGGGGGGACTGAAGCTTTCTTT. Its protein is CASSEATSGGTEAFF.